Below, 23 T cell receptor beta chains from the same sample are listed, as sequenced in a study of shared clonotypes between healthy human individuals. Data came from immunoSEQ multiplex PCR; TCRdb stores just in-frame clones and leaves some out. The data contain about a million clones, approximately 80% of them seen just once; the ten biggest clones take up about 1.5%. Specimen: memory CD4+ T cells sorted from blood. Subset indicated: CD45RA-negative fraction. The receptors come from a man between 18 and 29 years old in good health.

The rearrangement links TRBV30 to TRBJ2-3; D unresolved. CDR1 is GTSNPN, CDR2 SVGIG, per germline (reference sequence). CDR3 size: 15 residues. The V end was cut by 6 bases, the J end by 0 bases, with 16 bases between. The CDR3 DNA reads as TGTGCCTGCTCCGGTAGGTCCCGGAGCACAGATACGCAGTATTTT. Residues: CACSGRSRSTDTQYF.

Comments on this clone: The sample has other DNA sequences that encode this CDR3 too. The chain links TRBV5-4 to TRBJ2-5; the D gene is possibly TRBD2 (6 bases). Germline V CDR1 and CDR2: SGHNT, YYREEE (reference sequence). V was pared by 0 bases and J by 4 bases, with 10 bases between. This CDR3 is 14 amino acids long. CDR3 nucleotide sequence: TGTGCCAGCAGCTTGGCCTCCGGGGGAGAGACCCAGTACTTC. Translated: CASSLASGGETQYF. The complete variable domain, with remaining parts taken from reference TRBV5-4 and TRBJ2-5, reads ETGVTQSPTHLIKTRGQQVTLRCSSQSGHNTVSWYQQALGQGPQFIFQYYREEENGRGNFPPRFSGLQFPNYSSELNVNALELDDSALYLCASSLASGGETQYFGPGTRLLVL.

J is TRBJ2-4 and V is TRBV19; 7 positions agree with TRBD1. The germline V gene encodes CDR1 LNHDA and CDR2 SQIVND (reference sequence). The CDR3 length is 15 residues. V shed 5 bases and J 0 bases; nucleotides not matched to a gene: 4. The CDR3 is CASSPGQEAKNIQYF. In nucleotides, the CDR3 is TGTGCCAGTAGTCCTGGACAGGAAGCCAAAAACATTCAGTACTTC.

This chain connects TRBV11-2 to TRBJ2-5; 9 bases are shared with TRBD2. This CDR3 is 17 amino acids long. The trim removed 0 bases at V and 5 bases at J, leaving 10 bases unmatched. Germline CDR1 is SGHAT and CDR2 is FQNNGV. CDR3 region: CASSLDLRRGGLETQYF. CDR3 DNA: TGTGCCAGCAGCTTAGATCTAAGGCGGGGGGGCCTCGAGACCCAGTACTTC. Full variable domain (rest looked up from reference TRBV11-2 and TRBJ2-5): EAGVAQSPRYKIIEKRQSVAFWCNPISGHATLYWYQQILGQGPKLLIQFQNNGVVDDSQLPKDRFSAERLKGVDSTLKIQPAKLEDSAVYLCASSLDLRRGGLETQYFGPGTRLLVL.

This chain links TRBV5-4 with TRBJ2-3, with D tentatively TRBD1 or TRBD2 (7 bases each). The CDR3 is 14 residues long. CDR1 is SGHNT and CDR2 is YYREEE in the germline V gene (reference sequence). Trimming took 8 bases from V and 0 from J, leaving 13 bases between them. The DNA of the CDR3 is TGTGCCAGTAAGCGGGACAGTAGCACAGATACGCAGTATTTT. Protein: CASKRDSSTDTQYF.

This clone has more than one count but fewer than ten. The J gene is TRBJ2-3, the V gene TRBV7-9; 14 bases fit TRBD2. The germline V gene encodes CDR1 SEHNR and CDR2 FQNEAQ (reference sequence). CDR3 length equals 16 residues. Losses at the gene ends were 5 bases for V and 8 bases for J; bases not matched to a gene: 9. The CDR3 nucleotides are TGTGCCAGCAGCAGGGGACTAGCGGGAGCGCTTGCTACGCAGTATTTT. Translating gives CASSRGLAGALATQYF.

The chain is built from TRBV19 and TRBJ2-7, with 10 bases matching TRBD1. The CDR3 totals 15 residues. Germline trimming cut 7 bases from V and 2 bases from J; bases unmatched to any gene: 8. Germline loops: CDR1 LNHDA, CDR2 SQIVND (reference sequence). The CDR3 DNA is TGTGCCAGTACGGTTTCGGGACAGGGGACCTACGAGCAGTACTTC. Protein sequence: CASTVSGQGTYEQYF.

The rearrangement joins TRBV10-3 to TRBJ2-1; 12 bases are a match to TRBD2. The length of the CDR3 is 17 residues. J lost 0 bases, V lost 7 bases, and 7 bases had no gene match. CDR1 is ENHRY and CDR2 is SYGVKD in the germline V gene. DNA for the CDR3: TGTGCCATCATGCCTAGCGGGGGGGAAAGCTCCTACAATGAGCAGTTCTTC. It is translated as CAIMPSGGESSYNEQFF.

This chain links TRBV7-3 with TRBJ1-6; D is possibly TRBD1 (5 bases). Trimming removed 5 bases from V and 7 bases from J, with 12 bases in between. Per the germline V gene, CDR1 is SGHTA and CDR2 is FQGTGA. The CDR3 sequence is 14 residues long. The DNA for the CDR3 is TGTGCCAGCAGCCCCGGGGACGAAAATTCACCCCTCCACTTT. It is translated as CASSPGDENSPLHF. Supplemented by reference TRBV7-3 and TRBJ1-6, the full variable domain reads GAGVSQTPSNKVTEKGKYVELRCDPISGHTALYWYRQSLGQGPEFLIYFQGTGAADDSGLPNDRFFAVRPEGSVSTLKIQRTERGDSAVYLCASSPGDENSPLHFGNGTRLTVT.

CDR3 coding DNA: TGTGCCAGCAGCTTAGCGGGGAGAACAGCAGATACGCAGTATTTT. Protein sequence: CASSLAGRTADTQYF. The chain combines TRBV11-2 with TRBJ2-3; tentative D call: TRBD2 (5 bases). V gave up 1 base and J gave up 4 bases, with 12 bases separating them. Germline loops: CDR1 SGHAT, CDR2 FQNNGV. This CDR3 is 15 amino acids long.

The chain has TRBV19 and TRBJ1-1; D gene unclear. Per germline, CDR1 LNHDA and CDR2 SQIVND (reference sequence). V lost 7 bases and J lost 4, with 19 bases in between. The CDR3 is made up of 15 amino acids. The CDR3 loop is CASKSAGEVGTEAFF. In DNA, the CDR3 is TGTGCCAGTAAATCCGCGGGAGAAGTGGGCACTGAAGCTTTCTTT.

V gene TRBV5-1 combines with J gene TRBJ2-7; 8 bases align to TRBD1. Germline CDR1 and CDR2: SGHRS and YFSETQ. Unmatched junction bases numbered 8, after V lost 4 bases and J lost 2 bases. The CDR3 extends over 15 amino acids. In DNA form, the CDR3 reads TGCGCCAGCAGCCTTGGACAGGGCCCTGCCTACGAGCAGTACTTC. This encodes CASSLGQGPAYEQYF.

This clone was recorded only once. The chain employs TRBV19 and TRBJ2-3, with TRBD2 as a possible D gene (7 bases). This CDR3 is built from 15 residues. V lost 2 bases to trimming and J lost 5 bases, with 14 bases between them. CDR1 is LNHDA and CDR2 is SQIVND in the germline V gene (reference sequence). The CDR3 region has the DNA TGTGCCAGTAGTATACCTAGGGGGGGACAAGATACGCAGTATTTT. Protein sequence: CASSIPRGGQDTQYF.

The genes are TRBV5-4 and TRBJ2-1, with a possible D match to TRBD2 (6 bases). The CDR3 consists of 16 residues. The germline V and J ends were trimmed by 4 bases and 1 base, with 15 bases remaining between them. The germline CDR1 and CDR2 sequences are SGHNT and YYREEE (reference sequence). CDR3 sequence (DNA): TGTGCCAGCAGCGTTAGTATCGGGAGTTCCTACAATGAGCAGTTCTTC. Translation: CASSVSIGSSYNEQFF.

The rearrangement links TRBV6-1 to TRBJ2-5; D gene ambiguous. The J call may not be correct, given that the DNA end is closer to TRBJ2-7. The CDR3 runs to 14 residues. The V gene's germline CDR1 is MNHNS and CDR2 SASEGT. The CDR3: CASSVDDGNYEQYF. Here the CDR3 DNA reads TGTGCCAGCAGTGTGGACGACGGTAACTACGAGCAGTACTTC.

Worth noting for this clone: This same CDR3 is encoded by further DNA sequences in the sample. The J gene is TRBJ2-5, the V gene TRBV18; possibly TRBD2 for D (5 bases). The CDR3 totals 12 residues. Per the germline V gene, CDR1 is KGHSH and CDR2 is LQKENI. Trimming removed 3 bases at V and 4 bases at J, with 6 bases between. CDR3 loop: CASSPSGETQYF. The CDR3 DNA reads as TGTGCCAGCTCACCGAGCGGAGAGACCCAGTACTTC.

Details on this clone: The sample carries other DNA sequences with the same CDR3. CDR3: CASSPDKNYGYTF. The CDR3 DNA is TGTGCCAGCAGCCCGGATAAAAACTATGGCTACACCTTC. The genes are TRBV7-2 and TRBJ1-2; D gene uncertain. Germline assignment: CDR1 SGHTA and CDR2 FQGNSA. The CDR3 is made up of 13 amino acids. V lost 5 bases and J lost 2, with 9 bases in between.

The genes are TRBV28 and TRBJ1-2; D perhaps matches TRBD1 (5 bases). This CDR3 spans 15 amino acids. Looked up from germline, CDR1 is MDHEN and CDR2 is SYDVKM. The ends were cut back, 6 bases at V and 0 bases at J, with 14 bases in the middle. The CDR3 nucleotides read TGTGCCAGCAGCTCGTGGAGGGGAGCTAACTATGGCTACACCTTC. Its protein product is CASSSWRGANYGYTF.

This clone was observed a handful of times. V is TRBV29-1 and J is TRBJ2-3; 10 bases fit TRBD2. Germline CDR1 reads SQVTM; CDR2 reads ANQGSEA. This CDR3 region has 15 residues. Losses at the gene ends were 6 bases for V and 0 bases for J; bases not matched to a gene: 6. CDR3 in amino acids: CSVGQLAGSTDTQYF. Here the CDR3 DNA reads TGCAGCGTCGGCCAACTAGCGGGAAGCACAGATACGCAGTATTTT.

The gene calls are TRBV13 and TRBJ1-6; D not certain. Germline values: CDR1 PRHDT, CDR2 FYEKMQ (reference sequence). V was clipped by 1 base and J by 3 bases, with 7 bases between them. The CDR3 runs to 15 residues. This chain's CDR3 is CASSLARGYNSPLHF. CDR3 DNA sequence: TGTGCCAGCAGCTTAGCGAGAGGCTATAATTCACCCCTCCACTTT.

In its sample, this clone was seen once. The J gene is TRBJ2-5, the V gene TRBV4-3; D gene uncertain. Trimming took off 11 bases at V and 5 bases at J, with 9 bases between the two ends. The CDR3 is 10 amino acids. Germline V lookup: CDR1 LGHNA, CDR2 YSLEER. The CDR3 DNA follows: TGCGCCGCTCAGAAGGAGACCCAGTACTTC. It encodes CAAQKETQYF.

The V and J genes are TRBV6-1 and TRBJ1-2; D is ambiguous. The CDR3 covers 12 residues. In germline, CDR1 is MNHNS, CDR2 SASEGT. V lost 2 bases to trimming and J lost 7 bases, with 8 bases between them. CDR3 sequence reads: CASSERPLGYTF. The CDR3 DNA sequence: TGTGCCAGCAGTGAAAGACCCCTTGGCTACACCTTC.

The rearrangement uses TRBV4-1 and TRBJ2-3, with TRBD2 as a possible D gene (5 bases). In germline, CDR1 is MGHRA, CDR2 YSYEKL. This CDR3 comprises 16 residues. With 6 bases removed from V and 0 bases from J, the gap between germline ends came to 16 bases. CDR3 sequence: CASSNPDWASTDTQYF. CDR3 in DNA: TGCGCCAGCAGTAATCCGGACTGGGCCAGCACAGATACGCAGTATTTT.